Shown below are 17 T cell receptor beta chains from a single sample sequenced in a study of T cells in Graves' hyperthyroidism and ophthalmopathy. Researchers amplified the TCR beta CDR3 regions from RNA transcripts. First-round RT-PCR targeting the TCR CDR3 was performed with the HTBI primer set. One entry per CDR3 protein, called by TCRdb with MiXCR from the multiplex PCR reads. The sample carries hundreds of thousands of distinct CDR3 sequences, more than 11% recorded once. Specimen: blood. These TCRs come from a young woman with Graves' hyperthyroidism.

The CDR3 DNA is TGTGCCAGCAGTCCTGGGGCCGGGACAGGGACGATGAATGAGCAGTTCTTC. Residues: CASSPGAGTGTMNEQFF. The chain uses TRBV25-1 and TRBJ2-1, with 9 bases that match TRBD1. The CDR3 is 17 amino acids. Trimming at V came to 5 bases and at J to 7 bases, leaving 15 bases not matched to a gene. Germline V gene lookup returns CDR1 MGHDK and CDR2 SYGVNS.

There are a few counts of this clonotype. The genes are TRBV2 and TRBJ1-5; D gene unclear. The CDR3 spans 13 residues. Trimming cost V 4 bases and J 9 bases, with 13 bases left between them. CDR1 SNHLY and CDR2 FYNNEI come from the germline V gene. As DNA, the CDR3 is TGTGCCAGCAGTGTCAAAGATCTCGGGCCCCAGCATTTT. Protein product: CASSVKDLGPQHF.

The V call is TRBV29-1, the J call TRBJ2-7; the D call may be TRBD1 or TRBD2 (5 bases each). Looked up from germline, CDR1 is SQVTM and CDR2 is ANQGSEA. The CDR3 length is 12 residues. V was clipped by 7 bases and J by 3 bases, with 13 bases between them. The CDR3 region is CSGGSDFYEQYF. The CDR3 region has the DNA TGCAGCGGGGGGTCAGATTTCTACGAGCAGTACTTC.

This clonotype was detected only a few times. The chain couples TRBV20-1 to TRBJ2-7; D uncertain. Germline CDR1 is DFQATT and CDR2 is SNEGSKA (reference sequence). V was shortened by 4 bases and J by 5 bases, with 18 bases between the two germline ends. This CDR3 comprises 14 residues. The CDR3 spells CSAMSSWVPHEQYF. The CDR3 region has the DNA TGCAGTGCTATGTCATCGTGGGTTCCTCACGAGCAGTACTTC.

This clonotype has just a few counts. As DNA, the CDR3 is TGCAGCGTTGCCCCAGGGGTCGGCGATACGCAGTATTTT. Protein product: CSVAPGVGDTQYF. The genes are TRBV29-1 and TRBJ2-3; tentatively, D is TRBD1 (6 bases). V lost 4 bases and J lost 6, with 14 bases in between. CDR1 and CDR2 (germline): SQVTM, ANQGSEA. The CDR3 length is 13 residues.

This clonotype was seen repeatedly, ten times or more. The CDR3 spells CASRRGRAYEQYF. CDR3 sequence (DNA): TGTGCCTCCAGGAGGGGCAGAGCCTACGAGCAGTACTTC. V gene TRBV28 combines with J gene TRBJ2-7; maybe TRBD2 (6 bases). V was cut by 11 bases and J by 2 bases, with 16 bases left in between. The CDR3 extends over 13 amino acids. Germline CDR1 reads MDHEN; CDR2 reads SYDVKM.

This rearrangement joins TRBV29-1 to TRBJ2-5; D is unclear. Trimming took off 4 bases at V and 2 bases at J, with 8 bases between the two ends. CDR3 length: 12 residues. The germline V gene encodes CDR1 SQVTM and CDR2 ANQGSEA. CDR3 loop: CSVGREQETQYF. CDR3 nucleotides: TGCAGCGTTGGACGAGAACAAGAGACCCAGTACTTC.

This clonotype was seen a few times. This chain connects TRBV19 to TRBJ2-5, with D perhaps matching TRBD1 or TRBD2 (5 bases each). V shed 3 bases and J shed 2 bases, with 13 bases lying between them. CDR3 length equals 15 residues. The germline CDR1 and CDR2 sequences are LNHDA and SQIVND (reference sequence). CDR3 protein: CASSMGEDQQETQYF. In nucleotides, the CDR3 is TGTGCCAGTAGTATGGGGGAAGATCAGCAAGAGACCCAGTACTTC.

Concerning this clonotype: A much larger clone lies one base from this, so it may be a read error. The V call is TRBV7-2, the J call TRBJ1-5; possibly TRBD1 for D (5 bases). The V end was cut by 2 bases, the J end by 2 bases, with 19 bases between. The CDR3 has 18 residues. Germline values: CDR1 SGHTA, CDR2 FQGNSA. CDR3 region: CASSLRGATDYGNQPQHF. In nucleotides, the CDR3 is TGTGCCAGCAGCTTACGAGGCGCGACAGACTATGGCAATCAGCCCCAGCATTTT.

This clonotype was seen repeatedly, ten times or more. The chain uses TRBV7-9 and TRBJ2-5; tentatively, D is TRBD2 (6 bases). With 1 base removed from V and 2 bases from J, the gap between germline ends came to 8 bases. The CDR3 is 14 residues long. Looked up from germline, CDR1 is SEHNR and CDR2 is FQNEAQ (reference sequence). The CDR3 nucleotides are TGTGCCAGCAGCTTAGGGGGGACTCAAGAGACCCAGTACTTC. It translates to CASSLGGTQETQYF.

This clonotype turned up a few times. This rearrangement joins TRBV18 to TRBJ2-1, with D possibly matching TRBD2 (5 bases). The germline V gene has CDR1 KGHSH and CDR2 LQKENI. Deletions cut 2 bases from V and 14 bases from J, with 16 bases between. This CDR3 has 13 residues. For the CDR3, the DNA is TGTGCCAGCTCACCAATAGGAGGCCCTTTTAAGTTCTTC. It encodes CASSPIGGPFKFF.

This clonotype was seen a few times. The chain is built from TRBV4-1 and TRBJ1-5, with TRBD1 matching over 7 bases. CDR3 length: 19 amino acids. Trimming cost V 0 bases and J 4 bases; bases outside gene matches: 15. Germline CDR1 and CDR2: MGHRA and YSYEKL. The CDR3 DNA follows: TGCGCCAGCAGCCAAGAGATTCTCGTAAGGGCAGGGGGGAATCAGCCCCAGCATTTT. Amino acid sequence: CASSQEILVRAGGNQPQHF.

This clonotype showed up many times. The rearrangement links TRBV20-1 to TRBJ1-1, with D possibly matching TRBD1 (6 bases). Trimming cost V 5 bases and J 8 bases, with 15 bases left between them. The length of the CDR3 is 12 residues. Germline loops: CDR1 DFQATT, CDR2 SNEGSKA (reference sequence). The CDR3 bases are TGCAGTGCTCCCGAACAGGGAATAGAAGCTTTCTTT. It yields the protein CSAPEQGIEAFF.

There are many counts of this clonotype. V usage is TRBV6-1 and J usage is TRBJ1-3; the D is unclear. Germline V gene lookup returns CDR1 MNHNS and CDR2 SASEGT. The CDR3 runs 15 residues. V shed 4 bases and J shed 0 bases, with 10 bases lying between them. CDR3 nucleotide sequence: TGTGCCAGCAGTGCTGGGCAGATCTCTGGAAACACCATATATTTT. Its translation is CASSAGQISGNTIYF.

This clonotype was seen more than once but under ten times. CDR3 protein: CASSKRLEDTQYF. The CDR3 region has the DNA TGTGCCAGCAGCAAAAGACTAGAAGATACGCAGTATTTT. The chain couples TRBV7-6 to TRBJ2-3; TRBD2 might be the D (6 bases). The germline V and J ends were trimmed by 5 bases and 5 bases, with 11 bases remaining between them. CDR1 and CDR2 (germline): SGHVS, FNYEAQ. The CDR3 is made up of 13 amino acids.

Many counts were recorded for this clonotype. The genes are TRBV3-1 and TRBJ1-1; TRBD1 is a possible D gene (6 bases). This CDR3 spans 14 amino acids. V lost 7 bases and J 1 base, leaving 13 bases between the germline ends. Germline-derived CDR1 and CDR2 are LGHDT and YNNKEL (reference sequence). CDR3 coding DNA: TGTGCCAGCACCGCGACAGGAGGGAACACTGAAGCTTTCTTT. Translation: CASTATGGNTEAFF.

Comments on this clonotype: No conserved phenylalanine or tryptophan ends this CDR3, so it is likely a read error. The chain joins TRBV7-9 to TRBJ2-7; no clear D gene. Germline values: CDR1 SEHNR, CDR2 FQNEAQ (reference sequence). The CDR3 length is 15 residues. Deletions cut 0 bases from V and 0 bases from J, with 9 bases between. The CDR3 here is CASSLAASGSYEQYS. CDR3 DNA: TGTGCCAGCAGCTTAGCGGCTTCTGGCTCCTACGAGCAGTACTCC.